Listed below are T cell receptor beta chains from one sample, sequenced in a study of blood T cell repertoires in COVID-19. Measured with immunoSEQ multiplex PCR; TCRdb has only the in-frame clones, and not every one. The sample has more than 150,000 clones, 70% to 85% seen once. Sequenced: peripheral blood. Every receptor here comes from a human donor in a cohort sampled during active COVID-19. CDR3s include the opening cysteine and the closing phenylalanine or tryptophan. Each record gives: CDR3 protein, CDR3 DNA, D gene, J gene, clone size, V gene. The D gene is left open where the match is weak. A clone size is listed for some rows: how often the clone was seen (once, few, many), or a class if it is expanded.

CASSIGFGQTGELFF TGTGCCAGTAGTATAGGGTTTGGGCAGACCGGGGAGCTGTTTTTT . TRBJ2-2 . TRBV19
CASSLGQGSPTQYF TGTGCCAGCAGCCTCGGACAGGGGTCCCCTACGCAGTACTTC TRBD1 TRBJ2-7 few TRBV7-9
CAWSVGAGEEKLFF TGTGCCTGGAGTGTAGGGGCAGGGGAAGAAAAACTGTTTTTT . TRBJ1-4 . TRBV30
CASSLGQGTDTQYF TGTGCCAGCAGCTTAGGGCAGGGCACAGATACGCAGTATTTT . TRBJ2-3 . TRBV7-3
CASIPIGAGNTEAFF TGTGCCAGCATTCCAATAGGGGCCGGGAACACTGAAGCTTTCTTT . TRBJ1-1 . TRBV27
CASSLVNSYEQYF TGTGCCAGCAGCTTAGTGAACAGCTACGAGCAGTACTTC . TRBJ2-7 . TRBV11-2
CASSLMWTRGGAGEQFF TGTGCCAGCAGCTTAATGTGGACTCGCGGGGGGGCCGGGGAGCAGTTCTTC TRBD2 TRBJ2-1 . TRBV14
CACHRDSRGNTIYF TGTGCCTGTCACCGGGACTCCCGCGGTAACACCATATATTTT . TRBJ1-3 . TRBV30
CSVVSWRGGDDTQYF TGCAGCGTTGTAAGCTGGCGGGGGGGCGATGATACGCAGTATTTT TRBD2 TRBJ2-3 . TRBV29-1
CASSPARGGTTDTQYF TGTGCCAGCAGTCCCGCGCGGGGGGGAACCACAGATACGCAGTATTTT TRBD2 TRBJ2-3 . TRBV27
CASSLDPATSSYNEQFF TGCGCCAGCAGCTTGGATCCAGCGACGAGCTCCTACAATGAGCAGTTCTTC . TRBJ2-1 . TRBV5-1
CASSHRTGEPSGANVLTF TGTGCCAGCAGCCACAGGACAGGGGAGCCCTCTGGGGCCAACGTCCTGACTTTC TRBD1 TRBJ2-6 . TRBV5-7
CASSQLGQNYGYTF TGCGCCAGCAGCCAACTTGGACAAAACTATGGCTACACCTTC . TRBJ1-2 . TRBV4-1
CASSQDSVQETQYF TGTGCCAGCAGCCAAGACAGCGTCCAAGAGACCCAGTACTTC . TRBJ2-5 . TRBV4-2
CASSQSGGALNEQFF TGTGCCAGCAGCCAGAGCGGGGGGGCGCTTAATGAGCAGTTCTTC TRBD2 TRBJ2-1 . TRBV3-1/TRBV3-2
CASSHRARGYTQYF TGTGCCAGCAGTCACAGGGCTAGAGGGTATACGCAGTATTTT . TRBJ2-3 . TRBV6-5
CAWNPNSLGNTIYF TGTGCCTGGAACCCGAACAGTTTAGGAAACACCATATATTTT . TRBJ1-3 . TRBV30
CASSLLGQFQETQYF TGTGCCAGCAGCCTTCTCGGACAGTTTCAAGAGACCCAGTACTTC . TRBJ2-5 . TRBV11-2
CAWSGRQGYGYTF TGTGCCTGGAGTGGTCGACAGGGGTACGGCTACACCTTC TRBD1 TRBJ1-2 . TRBV30
CASREGAFEQYF TGTGCCAGCAGGGAGGGGGCCTTCGAGCAGTACTTC . TRBJ2-7 . TRBV13
CASSEHWAATDTYEQYF TGTGCCAGCAGTGAACATTGGGCAGCCACGGATACCTACGAGCAGTACTTC . TRBJ2-7 . TRBV6-1
CASSLGGTNTDTQYF TGTGCCAGCAGCTTGGGGGGGACTAACACAGATACGCAGTATTTT TRBD2 TRBJ2-3 . TRBV5-5
CASMLDRLDYGYTF TGTGCCAGCATGCTGGACAGGCTAGACTATGGCTACACCTTC TRBD1 TRBJ1-2 . TRBV2
CSVAGTGGPYEQYF TGCAGCGTTGCCGGGACAGGGGGCCCCTACGAGCAGTACTTC TRBD1 TRBJ2-7 . TRBV29-1
CSVGRETSGANVLTF TGCAGCGTTGGCCGGGAGACCTCTGGGGCCAACGTCCTGACTTTC . TRBJ2-6 . TRBV29-1
CASSSGGGYEQYF TGCGCCAGCAGCTCGGGAGGGGGCTACGAGCAGTACTTC TRBD2 TRBJ2-7 . TRBV5-1
CASSQGGGGSPYEQYF TGTGCCAGCAGCCAGGGAGGCGGGGGTTCTCCCTACGAGCAGTACTTC TRBD2 TRBJ2-7 few TRBV5-6
CSVEGGQGNLWEGYTF TGCAGCGTTGAAGGGGGGCAGGGGAACCTCTGGGAGGGCTACACCTTC . TRBJ1-2 . TRBV29-1
CASSRDPRRGGTGELFF TGTGCTAGCAGCCGTGATCCGAGAAGGGGCGGCACCGGGGAGCTGTTTTTT . TRBJ2-2 . TRBV7-7
CASSSAGDYTDTQYF TGTGCCAGCAGCTCAGCGGGGGATTACACAGATACGCAGTATTTT TRBD2 TRBJ2-3 . TRBV11-2
CASSQEGSGGPPGTGELFF TGTGCCAGCAGCCAAGAAGGAAGCGGGGGCCCTCCGGGCACCGGGGAGCTGTTTTTT TRBD2 TRBJ2-2 . TRBV4-2
CASSARQGANSPLHF TGTGCCAGCAGCGCCAGACAGGGTGCTAATTCACCCCTCCACTTT TRBD1 TRBJ1-6 . TRBV7-2
CASSFTGGSSYNEQFF TGCGCCAGCAGCTTTACAGGGGGTAGCTCCTACAATGAGCAGTTCTTC TRBD1 TRBJ2-1 . TRBV5-1
CASSRTSGGASDTQYF TGTGCCAGCAGCCGTACTAGCGGGGGGGCGTCAGATACGCAGTATTTT TRBD2 TRBJ2-3 . TRBV4-2
CASSESGQGQQETQYF TGCGCCAGCAGTGAGTCTGGACAGGGTCAACAAGAGACCCAGTACTTC TRBD1 TRBJ2-5 . TRBV10-2
CASRAVGQGKGYTF TGTGCCAGCAGAGCGGTCGGACAGGGAAAAGGCTACACCTTC TRBD1 TRBJ1-2 . TRBV5-5
CASSEARVFTEAFF TGTGCCAGCAGTGAAGCGAGGGTCTTCACTGAAGCTTTCTTT . TRBJ1-1 . TRBV6-1
CASSSLSGTVAFF TGTGCCAGCAGTTCGCTCTCTGGGACAGTGGCTTTCTTT TRBD1 TRBJ1-1 once TRBV6-5
CASSLGQGATNEKLFF TGCGCCAGCAGCTTGGGACAGGGGGCAACTAATGAAAAACTGTTTTTT TRBD1 TRBJ1-4 once TRBV5-1
CASSLGAGGNNEQFF TGTGCCAGCAGCTTGGGAGCGGGGGGGAACAATGAGCAGTTCTTC TRBD2 TRBJ2-1 . TRBV5-4
CASRGRGASSYEQYF TGTGCCAGCAGAGGTCGCGGGGCTAGCTCCTACGAGCAGTACTTC . TRBJ2-7 . TRBV6-5
CASSLEARNTGELFF TGTGCCAGCAGCTTAGAGGCCAGGAACACCGGGGAGCTGTTTTTT . TRBJ2-2 . TRBV11-2
CASSVTGGGFAGANVLTF TGTGCCAGCAGCGTGACAGGGGGCGGATTTGCTGGGGCCAACGTCCTGACTTTC TRBD1 TRBJ2-6 . TRBV9
CSAAGDGEAFF TGCAGTGCTGCGGGCGACGGTGAAGCTTTCTTT . TRBJ1-1 . TRBV20-1
CASTESGQPYGYTF TGTGCCAGTACCGAATCCGGACAGCCCTATGGCTACACCTTC . TRBJ1-2 . TRBV19
CASSLTSLDTQYF TGTGCCAGCAGCCTTACTAGCTTGGATACGCAGTATTTT . TRBJ2-3 . TRBV11-3
CASSLNSFGRRNEQFF TGTGCCAGCAGCTTAAACTCGTTCGGGAGGCGCAATGAGCAGTTCTTC TRBD2 TRBJ2-1 . TRBV7-3
CASRSDRGNQPQHF TGTGCCTCCCGCTCGGACAGGGGAAATCAGCCCCAGCATTTT TRBD1 TRBJ1-5 . TRBV10-3
CASARANEKLFF TGTGCCAGCGCGAGGGCTAATGAAAAACTGTTTTTT . TRBJ1-4 . TRBV11-2
CASSVLSSGANVLTF TGTGCCAGTAGCGTCCTCAGCTCTGGGGCCAACGTCCTGACTTTC . TRBJ2-6 . TRBV19
CATSRAGNTIYF TGTGCCACCTCCAGGGCTGGAAACACCATATATTTT . TRBJ1-3 . TRBV12-3/TRBV12-4
CASSTTGTGDDEQYF TGTGCCAGCAGTACCACCGGGACAGGGGACGACGAGCAGTACTTC TRBD1 TRBJ2-7 once TRBV6-5
CASSSGLAGGLSSYEQYF TGTGCCAGCAGCTCGGGACTAGCGGGGGGTCTGAGCTCCTACGAGCAGTACTTC TRBD2 TRBJ2-7 . TRBV5-4